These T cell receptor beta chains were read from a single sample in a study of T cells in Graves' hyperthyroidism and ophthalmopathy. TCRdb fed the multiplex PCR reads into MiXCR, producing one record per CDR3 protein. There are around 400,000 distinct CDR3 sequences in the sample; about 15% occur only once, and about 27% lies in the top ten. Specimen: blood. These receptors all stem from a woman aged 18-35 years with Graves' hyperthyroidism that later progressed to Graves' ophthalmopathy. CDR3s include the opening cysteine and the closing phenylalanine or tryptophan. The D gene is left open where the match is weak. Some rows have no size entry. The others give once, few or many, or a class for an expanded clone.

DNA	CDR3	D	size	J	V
TGCGCCAGCAGCTTGGGGACAGGGTGGTACGAGCAGTACTTC	CASSLGTGWYEQYF	TRBD1	few	TRBJ2-7	TRBV5-1
TGTGCCAGCAGCTTAACGAGGAGCTCTGGAAACACCATATATTTT	CASSLTRSSGNTIYF	-	-	TRBJ1-3	TRBV7-9
TGTGCCAGCAGGATGGATCGGGCCCGCCAGCCCCAGCATTTT	CASRMDRARQPQHF	-	-	TRBJ1-5	TRBV28
TGTGCCAGCAGTTTCCGAGCTAACTATGGCTACACCTTC	CASSFRANYGYTF	-	many	TRBJ1-2	TRBV27
TGCGCCAGCAGCTTAGAGAACACTGAAGCTTTCTTT	CASSLENTEAFF	-	many	TRBJ1-1	TRBV7-9
TGTGCCAGCAGTTCCGGGACTAGCGGGAGGGTGCAAGAGACCCAGTACTTC	CASSSGTSGRVQETQYF	TRBD2	many	TRBJ2-5	TRBV28
TGTGCCAGCAGTTTATCGATTGCCAATGAGCAGTACTTC	CASSLSIANEQYF	-	-	TRBJ2-7	TRBV27
TGTGCCAGCAGTATTAGACCCTACAATGAGCAGTTCTTC	CASSIRPYNEQFF	-	few	TRBJ2-1	TRBV6-1
TGTGCCAGCACGCGGGATTACCACACAGATACGCAGTATTTT	CASTRDYHTDTQYF	-	few	TRBJ2-3	TRBV12-3/TRBV12-4
TGTGCCAGCAGGCCACGACAGGAACCCTACAATGAGCAGTTCTTC	CASRPRQEPYNEQFF	-	many	TRBJ2-1	TRBV6-2/TRBV6-3
TGTGCCAGCAGTTCCGCCAACAGGGTTAACTCCTACGAGCAGTACTTC	CASSSANRVNSYEQYF	-	few	TRBJ2-7	TRBV6-1
TGTGCCAGCAGTTTAAATTGGGGGGAGGGCCCCCCAGATACGCAGTATTTT	CASSLNWGEGPPDTQYF	TRBD2	many	TRBJ2-3	TRBV27
TGTGCCTGGAGTGCGGACAGGGGATCGGGAGAGACCCAGTACTTC	CAWSADRGSGETQYF	TRBD1	many	TRBJ2-5	TRBV30
TGTGCCAGCACCCTAACAGGGAACTATGGCTACACCTTC	CASTLTGNYGYTF	-	many	TRBJ1-2	TRBV7-2
TGTGCCAGCAGGGTGGACAACTCCTACGAGCAGTACTTC	CASRVDNSYEQYF	-	many	TRBJ2-7	TRBV5-4
TGCGCCAGCAGCTTGGTGGGGGACTACAATGAGCAGTTCTTC	CASSLVGDYNEQFF	-	many	TRBJ2-1	TRBV5-1
TGTGCCAGCAGTTCCCCACAGGGGTTGGGCACAGATACGCAGTATTTT	CASSSPQGLGTDTQYF	TRBD1	many	TRBJ2-3	TRBV27
TGTGCCAGCAGTCGGACAGGGTCAGGCAATCAGCCCCAGCATTTT	CASSRTGSGNQPQHF	TRBD1	many	TRBJ1-5	TRBV12-3/TRBV12-4
TGTGCCAGCAGCCAAGGCTCACCAGGAGACACCATATATTTT	CASSQGSPGDTIYF	-	-	TRBJ1-3	TRBV14
TGTGCCAGCAAGGGAGAAATTCAAGAGACCCAGTACTTC	CASKGEIQETQYF	-	many	TRBJ2-5	TRBV9
TGTGCCACCGAGACAGGGGGAATTGGCAATCAGCCCCAGCATTTT	CATETGGIGNQPQHF	TRBD1	few	TRBJ1-5	TRBV24-1
TGTGCCAGCAGTTACTTGGTCGGGTCCCATGAGCAGTTCTTC	CASSYLVGSHEQFF	-	few	TRBJ2-1	TRBV6-6
TGTGCCAGCAGTTTAGATTCCCCAAACACCATATATTTT	CASSLDSPNTIYF	-	many	TRBJ1-3	TRBV12-3/TRBV12-4
TGTGCCAGCAGTGCCAACGGGGGGCTACTTTGGGGGGAGCTGTTTTTT	CASSANGGLLWGELFF	-	-	TRBJ2-2	TRBV2
TGTGCCAGCAGCCAAGAGCGCAAATTGAACACTGAAGCTTTCTTT	CASSQERKLNTEAFF	-	-	TRBJ1-1	TRBV4-2
TGTGCCAGCAGCTCCTCCGGCGGGAGCTCCAGCTCCTACAATGAGCAGTTCTTC	CASSSSGGSSSSYNEQFF	TRBD2	many	TRBJ2-1	TRBV28
TGCGCCAGCAAGGAGAATATGAACACTGAAGCTTTCTTT	CASKENMNTEAFF	-	many	TRBJ1-1	TRBV5-1
TGTGCCAGCAGCACTCGGACATCCTACATGAACACTGAAGCTTTCTTT	CASSTRTSYMNTEAFF	-	many	TRBJ1-1	TRBV7-9
TGTGCCAGCAGCCAATCGCATGTGGGCTACAATGAGCAGTTCTTC	CASSQSHVGYNEQFF	-	many	TRBJ2-1	TRBV3-1
TGTGCCAGCAGTTACTCGAAACTAGCGGGAGTATTCTACTTC	CASSYSKLAGVFYF	TRBD2	-	TRBJ2-5	TRBV6-5
TGTGCCAGCAGGCCGCAGCGGGAGGACTGGGAGACCCAGTACTTC	CASRPQREDWETQYF	TRBD2	many	TRBJ2-5	TRBV27
TGTGCCAGCAGTTTGAGACTACCCTACAATGAGCAGTTCTTC	CASSLRLPYNEQFF	-	many	TRBJ2-1	TRBV12-3/TRBV12-4
TGTGCCAGCAGCCCCGGACTAGCTTCCTACAATGAGCAGTTCTTC	CASSPGLASYNEQFF	TRBD2	many	TRBJ2-1	TRBV6-2/TRBV6-3
TGTGCCAGCAGCGTACGGGTAGGACTAGCGATCCAAGATACGCAGTATTTT	CASSVRVGLAIQDTQYF	TRBD2	-	TRBJ2-3	TRBV9
TGTGCCAGCAGCTTAGCCCGTATCCCAAGGTTAGACACCGGGGAGCTGTTTTTT	CASSLARIPRLDTGELFF	-	-	TRBJ2-2	TRBV7-8
TGCAGTGCTAGACTAGCGGGAGCTCCCCTTGGCTACGAGCAGTACTTC	CSARLAGAPLGYEQYF	TRBD2	many	TRBJ2-7	TRBV20-1
TGCAGTGCTCAAGGGGGAGGGCCGGGGAATGAGCAGTTCTTC	CSAQGGGPGNEQFF	-	many	TRBJ2-1	TRBV20-1
TGTGCCAGCACCTCCCGGGACAGTAAAAACATTCAGTACTTC	CASTSRDSKNIQYF	TRBD1	few	TRBJ2-4	TRBV28
TGTGCCAGCAGCCAACAGGGTTTACATCAGCCCCAGCATTTT	CASSQQGLHQPQHF	-	many	TRBJ1-5	TRBV3-1
TGTGCCAGCAGTGAGACTAGCGGGCAATCAGATACGCAGTATTTT	CASSETSGQSDTQYF	TRBD2	-	TRBJ2-3	TRBV6-1
TGTGCCAGCAGCTTAACCTCCTATAGCAATCAGCCCCAGCATTTT	CASSLTSYSNQPQHF	-	many	TRBJ1-5	TRBV7-2
TGTGCCAGCAGGTCCGGGACAGGAATCCAAGAGACCCAGTACTTC	CASRSGTGIQETQYF	TRBD1	many	TRBJ2-5	TRBV12-3/TRBV12-4
TGCGCCAGCAGCTTGTCCCAACCGACAGGGGGCAAAGAGACCCAGTACTTC	CASSLSQPTGGKETQYF	TRBD1	-	TRBJ2-5	TRBV5-1
TGCGCCAGCAGCCAAGGACAGGGGACCCACGAGCAGTACTTC	CASSQGQGTHEQYF	TRBD1	many	TRBJ2-7	TRBV4-1
TGTGCCAGCGTCGGGGGGCCAAGGACTGAAGCTTTCTTT	CASVGGPRTEAFF	-	many	TRBJ1-1	TRBV6-1
TGTGCCAGCAGTTTAATAGGGACTAGCGGATTAGTTCTTTACGAGCAGTACTTC	CASSLIGTSGLVLYEQYF	TRBD2	many	TRBJ2-7	TRBV27
TGTGCCAGCCTCCAAGGTGCCCCGGGACTAGCGGGAGGCGAGCAGTTCTTC	CASLQGAPGLAGGEQFF	TRBD2	few	TRBJ2-1	TRBV3-1
TGTGCCAGCAGTTGGGGCAGGTCCTACGAGCAGTACTTC	CASSWGRSYEQYF	-	many	TRBJ2-7	TRBV27
TGTGCCAGCAGCGTAGAGGCGACAGGGGGCCTTGACGCCATATATTTT	CASSVEATGGLDAIYF	TRBD1	-	TRBJ1-3	TRBV9
TGTGCCAGCAGTTTAATTGGCAGGGATACGTCACCCCTCCACTTT	CASSLIGRDTSPLHF	-	-	TRBJ1-6	TRBV28
TGTGCCAGCATCAAACAAGGGAGGACTACAATCTACGAGCAGTACTTC	CASIKQGRTTIYEQYF	-	-	TRBJ2-7	TRBV6-1
TGTGCCAGCTCACCACCGGCGGGTGGGGGCGAGTACAATGAGCAGTTCTTC	CASSPPAGGGEYNEQFF	-	-	TRBJ2-1	TRBV18
TGTGCCAGCAGTTGGACTAGCGGGAGTCTTTTTGGGGAGACCCAGTACTTC	CASSWTSGSLFGETQYF	TRBD2	many	TRBJ2-5	TRBV6-2/TRBV6-3
TGTGCCAGCAGTTTATTCGGGGGGGGACAGAAAGAGACCCAGTACTTC	CASSLFGGGQKETQYF	-	few	TRBJ2-5	TRBV27
TGTGCCTGGAGTGTTCTCCAGGAGGGAGCTTTCTTT	CAWSVLQEGAFF	-	many	TRBJ1-1	TRBV30
TGTGCCAGCAGCCGAGACAGGGGTTTATATCAGCCCCAGCATTTT	CASSRDRGLYQPQHF	TRBD1	-	TRBJ1-5	TRBV5-6
TGTGCCAGTAGTATTAGTCTTTGGGCAGGGGGGAACACCGGGGAGCTGTTTTTT	CASSISLWAGGNTGELFF	TRBD1	few	TRBJ2-2	TRBV19
TGCAGTGCGGTCGCCCTTAACTATGGCTACACCTTC	CSAVALNYGYTF	-	few	TRBJ1-2	TRBV20-1